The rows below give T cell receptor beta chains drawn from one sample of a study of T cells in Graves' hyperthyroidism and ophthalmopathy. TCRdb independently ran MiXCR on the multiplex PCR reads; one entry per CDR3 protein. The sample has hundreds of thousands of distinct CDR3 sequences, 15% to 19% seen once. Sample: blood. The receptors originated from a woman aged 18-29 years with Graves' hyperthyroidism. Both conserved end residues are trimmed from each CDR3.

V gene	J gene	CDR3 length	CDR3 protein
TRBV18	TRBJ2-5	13	ASSPALAVQETQY
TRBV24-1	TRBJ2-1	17	ATSSHRGKIGSSYNEQF
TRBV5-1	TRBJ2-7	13	ASSLAEQGAYEQY
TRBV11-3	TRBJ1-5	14	ASSRRGFGGNQPQH
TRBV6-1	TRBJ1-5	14	ASSESPGPSNQPQH
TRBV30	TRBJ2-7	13	AWSSIGWLSYEQY
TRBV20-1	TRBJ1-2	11	SAPPQGSYGYT
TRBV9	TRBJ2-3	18	ASSVDPPPPSGARPDTQY
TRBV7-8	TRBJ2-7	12	ASSLGGTAYEQY
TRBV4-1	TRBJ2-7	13	ASSQENRGGYEQY
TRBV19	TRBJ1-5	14	ASSSLGWYSNQPQH
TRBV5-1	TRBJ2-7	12	ASSALQGRVEQY
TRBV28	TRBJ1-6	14	ASSFLADSSNSPLH
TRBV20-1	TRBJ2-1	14	SARYWGGGLNNEQF
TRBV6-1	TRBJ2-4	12	ASSAERGGSIQY
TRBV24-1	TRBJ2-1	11	ATETPVGDEQF
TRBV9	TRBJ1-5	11	ASSARGNQPQH
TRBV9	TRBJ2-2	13	ASSVVRGNTGELF
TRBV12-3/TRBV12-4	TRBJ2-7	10	ASSPGRNEQY